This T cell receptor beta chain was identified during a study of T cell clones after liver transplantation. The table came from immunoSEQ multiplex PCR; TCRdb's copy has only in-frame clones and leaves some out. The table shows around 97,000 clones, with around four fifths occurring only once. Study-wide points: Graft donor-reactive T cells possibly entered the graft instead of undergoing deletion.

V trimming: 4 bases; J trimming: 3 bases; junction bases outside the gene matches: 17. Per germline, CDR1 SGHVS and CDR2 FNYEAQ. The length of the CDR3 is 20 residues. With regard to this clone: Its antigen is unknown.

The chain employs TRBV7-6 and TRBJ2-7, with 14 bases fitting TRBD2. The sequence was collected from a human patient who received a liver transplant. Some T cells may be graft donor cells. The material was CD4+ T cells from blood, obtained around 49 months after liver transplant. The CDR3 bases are TGTGCCAGCAGCTCCTATATACCAGGACTAGCGGGAGGAAAGGGCTACGAGCAGTACTTC. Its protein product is CASSSYIPGLAGGKGYEQYF.